This paragraph covers one T cell receptor (beta chain) sequence. The antigen remains undetermined. These data come from a study of shared clonotypes between healthy human individuals. Study outcomes and limitations: The study drew on few donors, limiting represented genetic and exposure-history diversity.

Roughly 82 million PBMCs served as the genomic DNA source for unsorted samples. In replicate PCRs of unsorted PBMC, approximately 310 ng DNA, roughly 31,000 T cell genomes, was used. Sequencing on ten immunoSEQ deep assay plates was performed for unsorted PBMC DNA. Profiled with immunoSEQ multiplex PCR; TCRdb holds only in-frame clones, not every one. The table has about 600,000 clones, around 78% seen once; the top ten hold around 12%. Input material: PBMCs. The clonotype was recovered from a woman aged 40 to 50 in good health. Some clones in this sample may be carry-over from other donors' samples.

CDR3 protein: CATSVGLPRGSANYGYTF. DNA of the CDR3: TGTGCCACCTCAGTAGGGCTACCGCGTGGCAGCGCCAACTATGGCTACACCTTC. This chain joins TRBV25-1 and TRBJ1-2; D is uncertain. Germline V gives CDR1 MGHDK, CDR2 SYGVNS. The CDR3 length is 18 residues. The V end was cut by 10 bases, the J end by 2 bases, with 29 bases between.